The 32 T cell receptor beta chains listed next were all sequenced from one sample in a study of identical twins (dated by TCRdb to the mid-2010s). Libraries were made using 5' RACE. The sequencer listed for this sample is Illumina HiSeq 2000. TCRdb reran the public reads through fastp at Q25 and MiXCR, keeping productive beta chains. Each entry is one CDR3 protein sequence, shown with its most common DNA and genes. The table for this sample lists some 560,000 distinct CDR3 sequences; 9.6% of them were counted only once. The top ten clones comprise around 3% of the sample. This sample was also put to use in a study of yellow fever vaccine responses in identical twins.

Sequencing used PBMCs. The source of these receptors is a woman in her late teens or twenties in good health.

This clonotype was detected many times. The rearrangement links TRBV27 to TRBJ2-1; D remains unclear. V dropped 2 bases and J dropped 8 bases, with 10 bases sitting between them. Germline CDR1 is MNHEY and CDR2 is SMNVEV (reference sequence). This CDR3 contains 13 residues. The CDR3 nucleotides are TGTGCCAGCAGTTTACTTGGGATCCATGAGCAGTTCTTC. Translation: CASSLLGIHEQFF.

The chain combines TRBV12-3 or TRBV12-4 with TRBJ2-5; 7 bases are a match to TRBD2. CDR3 length: 17 residues. Trimming cost V 0 bases and J 1 base; bases outside gene matches: 8. DNA of the CDR3: TGTGCCAGCAGTTTAGCGAGTCCAGCGGGAAGCCAAGAGACCCAGTACTTC. Protein sequence: CASSLASPAGSQETQYF.

The gene calls are TRBV3-1 and TRBJ1-1; no reliable D call. Germline V gene data show CDR1 as LGHDT and CDR2 as YNNKEL (reference sequence). V shed 0 bases and J shed 7 bases, with 6 bases lying between them. The CDR3 has 12 amino acids. CDR3 coding DNA: TGTGCCAGCAGCCAAGACCACCTTGAAGCTTTCTTT. The encoded protein is CASSQDHLEAFF.

The chain employs TRBV7-9 and TRBJ1-4, with TRBD1 matching 8 bases. The V segment lost 5 bases and the J segment 1 base; nucleotides outside the gene matches: 6. This CDR3 is 16 amino acids long. The germline gives CDR1 SEHNR, CDR2 FQNEAQ (reference sequence). Written as DNA, the CDR3 is TGTGCCAGCAGCCAAGGAGGGACAGGAACTAATGAAAAACTGTTTTTT. Its translation: CASSQGGTGTNEKLFF.

The chain recombines TRBV6-5 with TRBJ2-1, with 12 bases fitting TRBD2. This CDR3 region has 17 residues. The germline gives CDR1 MNHEY, CDR2 SVGAGI. The J segment lost 5 bases and the V segment lost 4 bases, leaving 9 bases of the junction unmatched. The CDR3 DNA sequence: TGTGCCAGCAGTTTAGCGGCTAGCGGGGGGGCCCACAATGAGCAGTTCTTC. Its protein is CASSLAASGGAHNEQFF.

The chain carries TRBV20-1 and TRBJ2-5; the D gene is possibly TRBD1 (5 bases). CDR1 and CDR2 (germline): DFQATT, SNEGSKA (reference sequence). V shed 1 base and J shed 2 bases, with 29 bases lying between them. The CDR3 consists of 20 residues. DNA for the CDR3: TGCAGTGCTAGAGGGAGCTTAGATGGCAGGGCCGCCTTGATTCAAGAGACCCAGTACTTC. This encodes CSARGSLDGRAALIQETQYF.

The chain is built from TRBV28 and TRBJ2-2; D perhaps matches TRBD2 (6 bases). V lost 7 bases, J lost 7 bases, and 19 bases lay in between. Germline-derived CDR1 and CDR2 are MDHEN and SYDVKM. The length of the CDR3 is 15 residues. The CDR3 DNA sequence: TGTGCCAGCATCCCGGTGGGGCGGGGCGTCGGGGAGCTGTTTTTT. Translating gives CASIPVGRGVGELFF.

The chain carries TRBV29-1 and TRBJ2-7; TRBD2 matches at 13 bases. This CDR3 region has 15 residues. V dropped 7 bases and J dropped 7; count of bases not matched to a gene: 13. Germline loops: CDR1 SQVTM, CDR2 ANQGSEA. CDR3 sequence reads: CSAGTSGDPFREQYF. The DNA of the CDR3 is TGCAGCGCAGGGACTAGCGGGGACCCCTTTAGGGAGCAGTACTTC.

The table lists this clonotype with a few counts. This chain joins TRBV7-6 and TRBJ2-3; 8 bases map to TRBD2. V lost 1 base and J lost 6; bases outside the gene matches: 6. This CDR3 is 15 amino acids long. In germline, CDR1 is SGHVS, CDR2 FNYEAQ. The CDR3 DNA sequence: TGTGCCAGCAGCTTAGGGAGCGGGAGTTTGGATACGCAGTATTTT. This gives the protein CASSLGSGSLDTQYF.

The J gene is TRBJ2-1, the V gene TRBV20-1; no clear D. The V gene's germline CDR1 is DFQATT and CDR2 SNEGSKA (reference sequence). Trimming pared 4 bases from V and 0 bases from J, leaving 13 bases between. CDR3 length: 15 residues. The CDR3 DNA is TGCAGTGCTATAAGTGCCTGGGGCTCCTACAATGAGCAGTTCTTC. It encodes CSAISAWGSYNEQFF.

This chain joins TRBV10-3 and TRBJ2-7; 7 positions match TRBD1. V dropped 3 bases and J dropped 4; count of bases not matched to a gene: 9. This CDR3 comprises 15 residues. Germline values: CDR1 ENHRY, CDR2 SYGVKD. Written as DNA, the CDR3 is TGTGCCATCAGTGATGGAGTGCGGACAGGTTACGAGCAGTACTTC. It specifies CAISDGVRTGYEQYF.

This clonotype was counted between two and nine times. The genes are TRBV5-1 and TRBJ2-3; 12 bases map to TRBD2. CDR3 length equals 18 residues. The germline CDR1 and CDR2 sequences are SGHRS and YFSETQ. The ends lost 2 bases at V and 5 bases at J; junction bases unmatched: 12. For the CDR3, the DNA is TGCGCCAGCAGCTTCCCTAGCGGGGGGGCCTTACGTAGAGATACGCAGTATTTT. It codes for CASSFPSGGALRRDTQYF.

This clonotype occurred many times. The genes are TRBV7-9 and TRBJ2-3; no clear D gene. The germline V gene has CDR1 SEHNR and CDR2 FQNEAQ (reference sequence). This CDR3 is 15 amino acids long. V lost 1 base and J 2 bases, leaving 10 bases between the germline ends. The CDR3 region is CASSLDGQYTDTQYF. The CDR3 DNA reads TGTGCCAGCAGCTTAGACGGGCAATACACAGATACGCAGTATTTT. The complete variable domain, with remaining parts taken from reference TRBV7-9 and TRBJ2-3, reads DTGVSQNPRHKITKRGQNVTFRCDPISEHNRLYWYRQTLGQGPEFLTYFQNEAQLEKSRLLSDRFSAERPKGSFSTLEIQRTEQGDSAMYLCASSLDGQYTDTQYFGPGTRLTVL.

The chain links TRBV7-2 to TRBJ1-2; TRBD1 agrees at 9 bases. The germline V gene encodes CDR1 SGHTA and CDR2 FQGNSA. The trim removed 5 bases at V and 1 base at J, leaving 8 bases unmatched. The CDR3 runs 16 residues. This CDR3 reads CASSPAGTGLNYGYTF. The CDR3 coding sequence is TGTGCCAGCAGCCCAGCGGGGACAGGGCTTAACTATGGCTACACCTTC.

This clonotype was recorded a few times. The chain employs TRBV7-9 and TRBJ2-1; 10 nucleotides match TRBD2. The trim removed 1 base at V and 8 bases at J, leaving 5 bases unmatched. Germline CDR1 is SEHNR and CDR2 is FQNEAQ (reference sequence). The CDR3 has 15 amino acids. CDR3 sequence (DNA): TGTGCCAGCAGCTTAGGCCTAGCGGGAGACGATGAGCAGTTCTTC. Its translation is CASSLGLAGDDEQFF.

This clonotype came up many times. The V call is TRBV29-1, the J call TRBJ1-3; D gene uncertain. Germline V gene sequence: CDR1 SQVTM, CDR2 ANQGSEA. Trimming took 6 bases from V and 0 from J, leaving 6 bases between them. The CDR3 length is 12 residues. The CDR3 loop is CSVRYSGNTIYF. CDR3 bases: TGCAGCGTCCGCTACTCTGGAAACACCATATATTTT.

The chain employs TRBV14 and TRBJ2-1, with TRBD1 as a possible D gene (6 bases). Trimming removed 5 bases at V and 9 bases at J, with 11 bases between. Per germline, CDR1 SGHDN and CDR2 FVKESK. The CDR3 totals 12 residues. The CDR3 loop is CASSRGLREQFF. In DNA, the CDR3 is TGTGCCAGCAGCAGGGGGTTGCGTGAGCAGTTCTTC.

There are many counts of this clonotype. The chain uses TRBV28 and TRBJ2-2; weak D call: TRBD2 (5 bases). This CDR3 region has 15 residues. With 6 bases removed from V and 2 bases from J, the gap between germline ends came to 13 bases. The germline V gene encodes CDR1 MDHEN and CDR2 SYDVKM. The DNA of the CDR3 is TGTGCCAGCAGCTCTACGGGGTCTAACACCGGGGAGCTGTTTTTT. It encodes CASSSTGSNTGELFF.

This clonotype was observed at least ten times. V usage is TRBV4-3 and J usage is TRBJ1-1; D call uncertain. The CDR3 contains 15 residues. Per the germline V gene, CDR1 is LGHNA and CDR2 is YSLEER. Trimming removed 0 bases from V and 7 bases from J, with 15 bases in between. This CDR3 reads CASSQDRGQSLEAFF. The CDR3, as DNA: TGCGCCAGCAGCCAAGACCGCGGGCAGAGCCTTGAAGCTTTCTTT.

The DNA of the CDR3 is TGTGCCAGTACCGAGCTAGGGGTAGCTAACTATGGCTACACCTTC. This encodes CASTELGVANYGYTF. This chain links TRBV19 with TRBJ1-2, with D perhaps matching TRBD1 (5 bases). CDR3 size: 15 residues. From germline, CDR1 is LNHDA and CDR2 SQIVND (reference sequence). V shed 7 bases and J shed 0 bases, with 15 bases lying between them.

V gene TRBV20-1 combines with J gene TRBJ2-7; possibly TRBD2 for D (6 bases). V lost 2 bases, J lost 1 base, and 18 bases lay in between. Germline V gene sequence: CDR1 DFQATT, CDR2 SNEGSKA (reference sequence). CDR3 length: 16 residues. This CDR3 is CSARPLGGLASYEQYF. The CDR3 DNA reads TGCAGTGCTAGACCCCTCGGAGGGCTAGCTTCCTACGAGCAGTACTTC.

A few counts support this clonotype. This chain joins TRBV7-2 and TRBJ1-2, with D perhaps TRBD1 (5 bases). Germline assignment: CDR1 SGHTA and CDR2 FQGNSA. The CDR3 covers 14 residues. V was trimmed by 5 bases and J by 5 bases, leaving 15 bases between them. The CDR3 loop reads CASSPREGRYGYTF. The CDR3 DNA sequence: TGTGCCAGCAGCCCACGGGAGGGGCGTTATGGCTACACCTTC.

In this sample, this clonotype turned up many times. The chain recombines TRBV27 with TRBJ1-1; D remains ambiguous. CDR1 and CDR2 (germline): MNHEY, SMNVEV (reference sequence). CDR3 length equals 15 residues. V was cut by 8 bases and J by 0 bases, with 16 bases left in between. The DNA of the CDR3 is TGTGCCAGCGCTGACCTTCTCCGCATGAACACTGAAGCTTTCTTT. Its translation is CASADLLRMNTEAFF.

The rearrangement uses TRBV18 and TRBJ2-1; TRBD1 agrees at 10 bases. This CDR3 is 16 amino acids long. V trimming: 2 bases; J trimming: 4 bases; junction bases outside the gene matches: 5. Germline CDR1 KGHSH, CDR2 LQKENI. CDR3 residues: CASSPNQGQGYNEQFF. The DNA for the CDR3 is TGTGCCAGCTCACCAAATCAGGGACAGGGGTACAATGAGCAGTTCTTC.

This clonotype was observed a handful of times. The chain has TRBV11-1 and TRBJ2-3, with 9 bases identical to TRBD2. Germline V CDR1 and CDR2: SGHAT, FQDESV (reference sequence). J was trimmed by 1 base and V by 5 bases; bases with no gene match: 13. CDR3 size: 18 residues. CDR3 residues: CASSLPPSSSGGTDTQYF. The CDR3 DNA reads TGTGCCAGCAGCCTACCCCCGAGCTCTAGCGGGGGCACAGATACGCAGTATTTT.

A few counts support this clonotype. The V gene is TRBV12-3 or TRBV12-4, the J gene TRBJ2-5; 8 nucleotides agree with TRBD2. V shed 8 bases, J shed 4 bases, and the junction held 6 bases outside the gene matches. The CDR3 consists of 13 residues. CDR3 bases: TGTGCCAGCTGGAGCGGGGGAGGAGAGACCCAGTACTTC. Protein: CASWSGGGETQYF.

Only a few counts were recorded for this clonotype. CDR3 protein: CASSILAGVYSYEQYF. The CDR3 nucleotides read TGTGCCAGCAGCATACTAGCGGGAGTTTACTCCTACGAGCAGTACTTC. This chain connects TRBV5-4 to TRBJ2-7, with 11 bases identical to TRBD2. From germline, CDR1 is SGHNT and CDR2 YYREEE (reference sequence). This CDR3 has 16 residues. V was clipped by 4 bases and J by 0 bases; unmatched bases: 6. Together with reference TRBV5-4 and TRBJ2-7, the CDR3 gives the full variable domain: ETGVTQSPTHLIKTRGQQVTLRCSSQSGHNTVSWYQQALGQGPQFIFQYYREEENGRGNFPPRFSGLQFPNYSSELNVNALELDDSALYLCASSILAGVYSYEQYFGPGTRLTVT.

This clonotype was counted a few times. The rearrangement links TRBV7-9 to TRBJ2-3, with TRBD2 identical over 8 bases. The CDR3 length is 16 residues. CDR1 SEHNR and CDR2 FQNEAQ come from the germline V gene (reference sequence). V dropped 8 bases and J dropped 2; count of bases not matched to a gene: 12. CDR3 protein: CASLLGSGGYTDTQYF. In nucleotides, the CDR3 is TGTGCCAGCCTCTTGGGGAGCGGGGGATACACAGATACGCAGTATTTT. The full variable domain, rest sourced from reference TRBV7-9 and TRBJ2-3, is DTGVSQNPRHKITKRGQNVTFRCDPISEHNRLYWYRQTLGQGPEFLTYFQNEAQLEKSRLLSDRFSAERPKGSFSTLEIQRTEQGDSAMYLCASLLGSGGYTDTQYFGPGTRLTVL.

The chain employs TRBV5-1 and TRBJ2-2; TRBD2 matches at 9 bases. The CDR3 extends over 17 amino acids. V lost 1 base to trimming and J lost 7 bases; unmatched junction nucleotides: 11. CDR1 is SGHRS and CDR2 is YFSETQ in the germline V gene. The CDR3 DNA reads TGCGCCAGCAGCTTGCGGCCAGCGGGAGGATCGGTCGGGGAGCTGTTTTTT. It codes for CASSLRPAGGSVGELFF.

This clonotype was detected a few times. The gene calls are TRBV6-1 and TRBJ2-3; D ambiguous. Germline-derived CDR1 and CDR2 are MNHNS and SASEGT. This CDR3 is 14 amino acids long. Trimming took 6 bases from V and 1 from J, leaving 11 bases between them. The CDR3 nucleotides are TGTGCCAGCAGGATGTTAGGAGGCACAGATACGCAGTATTTT. Its protein is CASRMLGGTDTQYF.

This clonotype was counted many times. V gene TRBV19 combines with J gene TRBJ2-3; D may match TRBD1 or TRBD2 (6 bases each). Per germline, CDR1 LNHDA and CDR2 SQIVND (reference sequence). The V and J ends lost 4 bases and 4 bases respectively, with 15 bases between them. The CDR3 is 15 amino acids. As DNA, the CDR3 is TGTGCCAGTAGTAAGGACGACGGGGGCCCAGATACGCAGTATTTT. Translated: CASSKDDGGPDTQYF.

This clonotype was seen repeatedly, ten times or more. The chain employs TRBV4-2 and TRBJ2-7, with TRBD1 identical over 7 bases. Looked up from germline, CDR1 is LGHNA and CDR2 is YNFKEQ. V trimming: 6 bases; J trimming: 2 bases; junction bases outside the gene matches: 7. This CDR3 has 14 amino acids. The CDR3 DNA reads as TGTGCCAGCAGGGGTAACAGGGGTACCTACGAGCAGTACTTC. Its protein is CASRGNRGTYEQYF.